This TCR beta chain derives from a study of T-cell reconstitution after alpha-beta-depleted transplantation in children. The table lists this clonotype with a few counts. Antigen: not known. This CDR3 has 15 residues. CDR1 is LNHDA and CDR2 is SQIVND in the germline V gene (reference sequence). V lost 1 base to trimming and J lost 3 bases, with 12 bases between them. Overall study results and limits: Certain patients had high TCRbeta diversity at day 60, and it came from recipient T cells and thymic progenitors that survived. Several hundred expanded graft clones reportedly gave rise to the alpha-beta T cells present about two months after transplant. T-cell numbers and diversity one year post-transplant derived largely from freshly generated T cells.

For TCRbeta, the library was prepared with unique molecular identifiers. TCRdb fed the PCR reads into MiXCR, producing one record per CDR3 protein. The sample consists of about 980,000 distinct CDR3 sequences, 25% to 30% of them appearing once. The TCR was taken from a boy younger than two who had a stem cell transplant for SCID, so the T cells may come from the graft donor. Sequenced here: PBMCs, mostly from graft donor cells, sampled 360 days after TCRalphabeta/CD19-depleted stem cell transplant. V gene TRBV19 combines with J gene TRBJ2-5, with D possibly being TRBD1 (6 bases). The DNA of the CDR3 is TGTGCCAGTAGTATAGTCGGCCCAGGGGAAGAGACCCAGTACTTC. Translated, it gives CASSIVGPGEETQYF.